This TCR beta chain derives from a study of human T cells and chemical hapten exposure. TCRdb analysed the RACE reads with MiXCR anew, one entry per CDR3 protein. The sample contains approximately 45,000 distinct CDR3 sequences, 3.5% to 4.5% of which appear only once. As to time point: healthy volunteer bleed at 2 weeks. The template was total RNA from unfractionated whole blood. This clonotype has at least ten counts. This CDR3 region has 14 residues. Germline CDR1 and CDR2: MDHEN and SYDVKM. V lost 5 bases, J lost 4 bases, and 4 bases stayed unmatched. The J gene is TRBJ1-4, the V gene TRBV28; TRBD1 agrees at 7 bases. Sample: whole blood. The origin of this receptor is a female donor in good health. Some clones in this sample may be carry-over from other donors' samples. CDR3 nucleotide sequence: TGTGCCAGCAGTGGATGGGACAGTAATGAAAAACTGTTTTTT. Protein product: CASSGWDSNEKLFF.